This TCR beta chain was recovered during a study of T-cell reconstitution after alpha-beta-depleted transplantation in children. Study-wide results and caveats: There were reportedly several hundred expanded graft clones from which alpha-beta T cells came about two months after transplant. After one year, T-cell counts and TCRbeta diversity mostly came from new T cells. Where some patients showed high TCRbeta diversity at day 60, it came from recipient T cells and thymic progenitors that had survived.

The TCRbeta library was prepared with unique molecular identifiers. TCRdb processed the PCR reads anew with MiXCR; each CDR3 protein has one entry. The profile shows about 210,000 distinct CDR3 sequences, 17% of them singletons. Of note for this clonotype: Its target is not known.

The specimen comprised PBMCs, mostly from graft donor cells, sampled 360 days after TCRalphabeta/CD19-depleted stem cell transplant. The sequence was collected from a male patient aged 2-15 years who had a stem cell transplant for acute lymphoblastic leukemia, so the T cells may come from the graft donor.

For the CDR3, the DNA is TGTGCCAGCTCACCAAAGGCGGCGGGGACCACAGATACGCAGTATTTT. Protein: CASSPKAAGTTDTQYF. This chain connects TRBV18 to TRBJ2-3; D is perhaps TRBD2 (6 bases). Germline loops: CDR1 KGHSH, CDR2 LQKENI. There are 16 residues in the CDR3. V lost 2 bases to trimming and J lost 2 bases, with 14 bases between them.